The T cell receptor beta chain under discussion was sequenced for a study of cytomegalovirus exposure and HLA in healthy donors. PCR involved 60 Vbeta and 13 Jbeta primers. Generated by immunoSEQ multiplex PCR, the TCRdb table keeps only in-frame clones and is missing some. The table has 150,000 to 200,000 clones, over 70% seen once; the top ten hold roughly 0.5%. From germline, CDR1 is MNHEY and CDR2 SVGAGI. The CDR3 loop spans 16 amino acids. V was pared by 4 bases and J by 5 bases, with 17 bases between. The sample holds a few counts of this clone. This TCR derives from a woman aged 50 to 65 in good health and CMV-seronegative. The specimen was PBMCs. V is TRBV6-5 and J is TRBJ2-2; D possibly corresponds to TRBD2 (6 bases). In nucleotides, the CDR3 is TGTGCCAGCAGTTTCGATTCCCGGAGGGGAACCGGGGAGCTGTTTTTT. It codes for CASSFDSRRGTGELFF.